A single sample gave rise to the 27 T cell receptor beta chains below, sequenced in a study of graft-versus-host responses after intestinal transplantation. Repertoires were generated with immunoSEQ multiplex PCR, while TCRdb's copy carries only in-frame clones and drops some. The data show about 54,000 clones, roughly 89% seen once. Sequenced material: PBMCs, taken about 93 weeks after intestinal transplant. These receptors were obtained from a human patient who received an intestinal transplant, so some T cells may come from the graft donor.

This clone was seen just once. This chain connects TRBV19 to TRBJ1-5; TRBD1 is a possible D gene (6 bases). Germline CDR1 and CDR2: LNHDA and SQIVND (reference sequence). This CDR3 has 15 residues. V dropped 1 base and J dropped 4 bases, with 11 bases sitting between them. CDR3 coding DNA: TGTGCCAGTAGTATAGGTGGGCAGGGGAATCAGCCCCAGCATTTT. Translated: CASSIGGQGNQPQHF.

V and J are TRBV18 and TRBJ2-3, with D uncertain. Per the germline V gene, CDR1 is KGHSH and CDR2 is LQKENI. This CDR3 region has 14 residues. Trimming took off 2 bases at V and 6 bases at J, with 12 bases between the two ends. The CDR3 spells CASSPLKGKDTQYF. DNA for the CDR3: TGTGCCAGCTCACCATTGAAAGGGAAGGATACGCAGTATTTT.

This chain links TRBV13 with TRBJ2-1, with 7 positions matching TRBD1. The CDR3 has 15 amino acids. Germline values: CDR1 PRHDT, CDR2 FYEKMQ (reference sequence). V shed 4 bases, J shed 8 bases, and the junction held 11 bases outside the gene matches. In DNA, the CDR3 is TGTGCCAGCAGCTCCCGACAGGGCTGGGGCTATGAGCAGTTCTTC. Translation: CASSSRQGWGYEQFF.

This sequence joins TRBV6-5 and TRBJ1-1; possible D gene TRBD1, 6 bases. The CDR3 sequence is 12 residues long. The germline V gene encodes CDR1 MNHEY and CDR2 SVGAGI. Trimming cost V 2 bases and J 13 bases, with 14 bases left between them. CDR3 sequence: CASSYVGGGVFF. The CDR3, as DNA: TGTGCCAGCAGTTACGTCGGGGGCGGCGTTTTCTTT.

The rearrangement joins TRBV5-8 to TRBJ1-1; TRBD1 might be the D (5 bases). Germline V gene sequence: CDR1 SGHTS, CDR2 YDEGEE. Trimming took 1 base from V and 10 from J, leaving 17 bases between them. CDR3 length: 14 residues. The CDR3 nucleotides read TGTGCCAGCAGCTTGATGGTGGCGGGGGTCCTAGCTTTCTTT. Translation gives CASSLMVAGVLAFF.

This rearrangement joins TRBV6-7 to TRBJ2-2; possible D gene TRBD1, 6 bases. TRBV6-7 has ORF status, its function being uncertain. The CDR3 consists of 16 residues. V was pared by 8 bases and J by 5 bases, with 21 bases between. CDR3 DNA sequence: TGTGCCAGCTTGGACAGCCCTTTGATTAATACCGGGGAGCTGTTTTTT. Protein product: CASLDSPLINTGELFF.

This clone was picked up a small number of times. The chain is built from TRBV4-2 and TRBJ1-1; D might be TRBD1 (5 bases). Trimming took off 1 base at V and 8 bases at J, with 5 bases between the two ends. Germline CDR1 LGHNA, CDR2 YNFKEQ. This CDR3 has 11 amino acids. The CDR3 spells CASSQGTEAFF. For the CDR3, the DNA is TGTGCCAGCAGCCAAGGGACAGAAGCTTTCTTT.

This chain links TRBV7-9 with TRBJ2-1; 8 bases are a match to TRBD2. This CDR3 comprises 16 residues. CDR1 SEHNR and CDR2 FQNEAQ come from the germline V gene (reference sequence). J lost 6 bases, V lost 2 bases, and 9 bases had no gene match. This CDR3 is CASSLLMGTRLNEQFF. The CDR3, as DNA: TGTGCCAGCAGCTTATTGATGGGGACTAGGCTCAATGAGCAGTTCTTC. Drawing the rest from reference TRBV7-9 and TRBJ2-1, the complete variable domain is DTGVSQNPRHKITKRGQNVTFRCDPISEHNRLYWYRQTLGQGPEFLTYFQNEAQLEKSRLLSDRFSAERPKGSFSTLEIQRTEQGDSAMYLCASSLLMGTRLNEQFFGPGTRLTVL.

The chain recombines TRBV6-5 with TRBJ1-2; no firm D call. V was trimmed by 2 bases and J by 4 bases, leaving 8 bases between them. This CDR3 contains 13 residues. The germline V gene has CDR1 MNHEY and CDR2 SVGAGI. The CDR3 protein is CASSYHDGYGYTF. Here the CDR3 DNA reads TGTGCCAGCAGTTACCACGACGGCTATGGCTACACCTTC.

The chain recombines TRBV5-5 with TRBJ2-7; D uncertain. Germline values: CDR1 SGHKS, CDR2 YYEKEE (reference sequence). CDR3 length equals 14 residues. Trimming pared 4 bases from V and 2 bases from J, leaving 13 bases between. CDR3 loop: CASSPTGTTYEQYF. The CDR3 coding sequence is TGTGCCAGCAGCCCAACGGGCACTACCTACGAGCAGTACTTC.

The chain recombines TRBV10-2 with TRBJ1-2; 10 nucleotides align to TRBD1. Looked up from germline, CDR1 is WSHSY and CDR2 is SAAADI. Trimming at V came to 5 bases and at J to 0 bases, leaving 12 bases not matched to a gene. This CDR3 contains 18 residues. The CDR3 DNA reads TGCGCCAGCAGTTTCGCCTTGACAGGGGGCTCCGCTAACTATGGCTACACCTTC. It specifies CASSFALTGGSANYGYTF.

The J gene is TRBJ1-4, the V gene TRBV6-1; TRBD1 agrees at 11 bases. The CDR3 spans 15 residues. Germline CDR1 reads MNHNS; CDR2 reads SASEGT. V shed 4 bases, J shed 7 bases, and the junction held 5 bases outside the gene matches. The CDR3 DNA follows: TGTGCCAGCAGTGGGACAGGGGGCGTCTTTGAAAAACTGTTTTTT. This translates into CASSGTGGVFEKLFF.

Turning to this clone: Sequence at one end of the junction differs from germline and may be a read error. The chain uses TRBV23-1 and TRBJ2-2; TRBD1 aligns across 9 bases. TRBV23-1 is reported as an ORF; its role is uncertain. This CDR3 comprises 16 residues. This CDR3 is CASTSRDRVPNRGAVF. Here the CDR3 DNA reads TGCGCCAGCACGAGCCGGGACAGGGTTCCCAACCGGGGAGCTGTTTTT.

V is TRBV5-4 and J is TRBJ1-1, with 9 bases that match TRBD1. The CDR3 consists of 15 residues. The J segment lost 4 bases and the V segment lost 3 bases, leaving 7 bases of the junction unmatched. Germline V gene lookup returns CDR1 SGHNT and CDR2 YYREEE (reference sequence). CDR3 in amino acids: CASSYQQGAGTEAFF. The CDR3 DNA is TGTGCCAGCAGCTATCAACAGGGGGCTGGCACTGAAGCTTTCTTT. Based on the CDR3 plus reference TRBV5-4 and TRBJ1-1, the full variable domain is ETGVTQSPTHLIKTRGQQVTLRCSSQSGHNTVSWYQQALGQGPQFIFQYYREEENGRGNFPPRFSGLQFPNYSSELNVNALELDDSALYLCASSYQQGAGTEAFFGQGTRLTVV.

The CDR3 sequence is CASSLGRGTPIDEQFF. The CDR3 DNA reads TGTGCCAGCAGCTTAGGACGCGGGACCCCAATCGATGAGCAGTTCTTC. The chain recombines TRBV13 with TRBJ2-1; weak D call: TRBD2 (6 bases). The V gene lost 0 bases and the J gene lost 8 bases, with 17 bases spanning the gap. The CDR3 has 16 residues. Germline CDR1 reads PRHDT; CDR2 reads FYEKMQ (reference sequence).

The chain uses TRBV5-1 and TRBJ1-3, with unresolved D. The ends were cut back, 0 bases at V and 0 bases at J, with 10 bases in the middle. CDR1 and CDR2 (germline): SGHRS, YFSETQ. This CDR3 contains 16 residues. CDR3 residues: CASSLGGLSSGNTIYF. The CDR3 bases are TGCGCCAGCAGCTTGGGCGGTTTGAGCTCTGGAAACACCATATATTTT.

As DNA, the CDR3 is TGCGCCAGCAGCCTGTCCGGGACAGGGAAAATGAACACTGAAGCTTTCTTT. It codes for CASSLSGTGKMNTEAFF. The genes are TRBV4-1 and TRBJ1-1, with 9 nucleotides matching TRBD1. Losses at the gene ends were 4 bases for V and 0 bases for J; bases not matched to a gene: 9. Germline V gene sequence: CDR1 MGHRA, CDR2 YSYEKL. The CDR3 covers 17 residues.

This sequence joins TRBV5-5 and TRBJ2-5; a weak D match, TRBD1 (5 bases). Germline assignment: CDR1 SGHKS and CDR2 YYEKEE (reference sequence). The CDR3 length is 15 residues. Trimming took off 2 bases at V and 1 base at J, with 12 bases between the two ends. The CDR3 nucleotides read TGTGCCAGCAGCTTAAGGACAAGATTCCAAGAGACCCAGTACTTC. It yields the protein CASSLRTRFQETQYF. The full variable domain, in which reference TRBV5-5 and TRBJ2-5 provide the parts outside the CDR3, is DAGVTQSPTHLIKTRGQQVTLRCSPISGHKSVSWYQQVLGQGPQFIFQYYEKEERGRGNFPDRFSARQFPNYSSELNVNALLLGDSALYLCASSLRTRFQETQYFGPGTRLLVL.

V is TRBV7-8 and J is TRBJ1-1; possibly TRBD1 for D (6 bases). Between the trimmed V and J ends, which lost 2 bases and 6 bases, there was a span of 16 bases. The CDR3 consists of 15 residues. Germline V gene sequence: CDR1 SGHVS, CDR2 FQNEAQ. In nucleotides, the CDR3 is TGTGCCAGCAGCTTAAGTCGGCAGGGGCGGCCTGAAGCTTTCTTT. It yields the protein CASSLSRQGRPEAFF.

This chain connects TRBV27 to TRBJ2-2; D assignment may be TRBD1 or TRBD2 (6 bases each). Trimming removed 3 bases from V and 0 bases from J, with 11 bases in between. The CDR3 is made up of 16 amino acids. Germline CDR1 reads MNHEY; CDR2 reads SMNVEV (reference sequence). This CDR3 is CASSFPGASNTGELFF. The CDR3 nucleotides are TGTGCCAGCAGTTTTCCGGGGGCTTCGAACACCGGGGAGCTGTTTTTT.

The chain links TRBV5-4 to TRBJ2-5, with D unresolved. V gave up 3 bases and J gave up 0 bases, with 9 bases separating them. The CDR3 is made up of 14 amino acids. Germline V CDR1 and CDR2: SGHNT, YYREEE (reference sequence). The CDR3 DNA reads TGTGCCAGCAGCTCCAGACGTTACCAAGAGACCCAGTACTTC. This encodes CASSSRRYQETQYF.

The genes are TRBV9 and TRBJ2-3; D gene unclear. This CDR3 is 17 amino acids long. The ends were cut back, 4 bases at V and 6 bases at J, with 24 bases in the middle. Looked up from germline, CDR1 is SGDLS and CDR2 is YYNGEE. The CDR3 DNA follows: TGTGCCAGCAGCCTCCATTACTCATTAGGGAAAGATGATACGCAGTATTTT. This sequence encodes CASSLHYSLGKDDTQYF.

In this sample, this clone turned up once. V is TRBV7-8 and J is TRBJ2-2, with 11 bases identical to TRBD1. V dropped 4 bases and J dropped 4; count of bases not matched to a gene: 2. This CDR3 is 15 amino acids long. The V gene's germline CDR1 is SGHVS and CDR2 FQNEAQ. CDR3 in amino acids: CASSSGTGGTGELFF. The DNA of the CDR3 is TGTGCCAGCAGCTCCGGGACAGGGGGCACCGGGGAGCTGTTTTTT.

The rearrangement uses TRBV27 and TRBJ2-2; D possibly corresponds to TRBD1 (7 bases). The CDR3 totals 17 residues. Germline CDR1 MNHEY, CDR2 SMNVEV (reference sequence). V lost 4 bases to trimming and J lost 0 bases, with 15 bases between them. CDR3 nucleotides: TGTGCCAGCAGTTCCCTAAGGAGGGGGCCGAACACCGGGGAGCTGTTTTTT. This codes for CASSSLRRGPNTGELFF.

The J gene is TRBJ2-2, the V gene TRBV10-3; a possible D gene is TRBD2 (5 bases). This CDR3 has 14 residues. Germline V CDR1 and CDR2: ENHRY, SYGVKD. V lost 0 bases and J 8 bases, leaving 10 bases between the germline ends. CDR3 amino acids: CAISESSGFGELFF. CDR3 bases: TGTGCCATCAGTGAGTCGTCGGGGTTTGGGGAGCTGTTTTTT.

This rearrangement joins TRBV29-1 to TRBJ1-1, with D perhaps matching TRBD1 (5 bases). The ends were cut back, 5 bases at V and 1 base at J, with 20 bases in the middle. The V gene's germline CDR1 is SQVTM and CDR2 ANQGSEA. This CDR3 is 16 amino acids long. The CDR3 coding sequence is TGCAGCGTTATGAATATAATCCGGGACCGGAACACTGAAGCTTTCTTT. Protein sequence: CSVMNIIRDRNTEAFF.

The rearrangement links TRBV10-3 to TRBJ2-4; TRBD1 or TRBD2 may be the D gene (5 bases each). Germline V gives CDR1 ENHRY, CDR2 SYGVKD. The CDR3 contains 15 residues. Trimming pared 4 bases from V and 0 bases from J, leaving 10 bases between. The CDR3 loop reads CAISAGGTAKNIQYF. CDR3 bases: TGTGCCATCAGTGCCGGTGGGACAGCCAAAAACATTCAGTACTTC.